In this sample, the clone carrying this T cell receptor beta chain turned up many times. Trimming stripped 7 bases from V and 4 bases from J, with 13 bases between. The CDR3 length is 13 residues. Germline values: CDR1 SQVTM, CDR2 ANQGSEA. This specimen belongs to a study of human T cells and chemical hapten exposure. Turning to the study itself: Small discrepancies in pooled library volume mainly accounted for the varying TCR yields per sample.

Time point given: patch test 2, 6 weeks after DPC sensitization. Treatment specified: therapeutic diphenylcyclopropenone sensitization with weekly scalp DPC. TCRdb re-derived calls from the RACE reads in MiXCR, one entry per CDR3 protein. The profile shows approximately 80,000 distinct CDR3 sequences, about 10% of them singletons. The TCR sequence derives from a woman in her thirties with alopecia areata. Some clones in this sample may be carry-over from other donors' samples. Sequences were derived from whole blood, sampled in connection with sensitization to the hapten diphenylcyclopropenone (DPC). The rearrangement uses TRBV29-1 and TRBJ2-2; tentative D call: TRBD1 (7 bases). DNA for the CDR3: TGCAGCGGACAGGGACTTCTCACCGGGGAGCTGTTTTTT. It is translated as CSGQGLLTGELFF.